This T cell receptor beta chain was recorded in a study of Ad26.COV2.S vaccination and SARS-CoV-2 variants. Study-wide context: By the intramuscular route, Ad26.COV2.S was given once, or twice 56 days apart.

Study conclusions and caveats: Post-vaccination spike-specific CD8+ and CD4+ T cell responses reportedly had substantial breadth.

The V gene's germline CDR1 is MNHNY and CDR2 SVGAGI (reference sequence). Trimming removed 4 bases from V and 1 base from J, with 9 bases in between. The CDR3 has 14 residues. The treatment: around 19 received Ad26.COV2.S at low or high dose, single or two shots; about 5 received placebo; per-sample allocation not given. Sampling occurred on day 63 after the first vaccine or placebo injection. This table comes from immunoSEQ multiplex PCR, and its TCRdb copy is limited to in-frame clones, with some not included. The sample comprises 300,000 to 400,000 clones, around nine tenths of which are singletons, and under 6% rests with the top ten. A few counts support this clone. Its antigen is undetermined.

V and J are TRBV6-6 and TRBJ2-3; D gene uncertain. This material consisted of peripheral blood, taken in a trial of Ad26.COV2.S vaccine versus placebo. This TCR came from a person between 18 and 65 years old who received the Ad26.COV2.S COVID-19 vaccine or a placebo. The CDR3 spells CASSLVGGTDTQYF. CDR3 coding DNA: TGTGCCAGCAGTTTGGTAGGAGGCACAGATACGCAGTATTTT.